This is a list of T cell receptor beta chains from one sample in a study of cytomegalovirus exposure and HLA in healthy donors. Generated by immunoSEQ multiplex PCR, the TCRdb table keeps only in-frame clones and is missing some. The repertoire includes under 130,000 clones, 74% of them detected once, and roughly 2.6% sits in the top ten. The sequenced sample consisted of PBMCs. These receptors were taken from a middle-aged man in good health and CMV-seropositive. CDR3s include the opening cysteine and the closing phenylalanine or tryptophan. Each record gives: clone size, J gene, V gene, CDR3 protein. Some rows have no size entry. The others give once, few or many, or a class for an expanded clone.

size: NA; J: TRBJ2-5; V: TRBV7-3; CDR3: CASSSSGQETQYF
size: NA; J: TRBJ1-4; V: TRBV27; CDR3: CASRGTAGFGNEKLFF
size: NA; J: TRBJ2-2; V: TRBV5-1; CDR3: CASHQGPGQGAPGELFF
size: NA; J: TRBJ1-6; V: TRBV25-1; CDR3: CASSEYALTRDKALHF
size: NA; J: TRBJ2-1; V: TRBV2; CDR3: CASSPGERALNEQFF
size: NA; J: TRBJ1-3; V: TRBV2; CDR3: CASSLLQNRANTIYF
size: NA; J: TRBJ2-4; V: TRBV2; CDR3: CASSEMQGRSSIQYF
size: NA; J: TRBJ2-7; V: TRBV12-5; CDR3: CASGSGTASSYEQYF
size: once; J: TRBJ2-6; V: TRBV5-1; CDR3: CASSLEGSGANVLTF
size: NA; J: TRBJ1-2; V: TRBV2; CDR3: CASSDLSPTF
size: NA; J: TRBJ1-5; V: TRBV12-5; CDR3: CASALGEARNQPQHF
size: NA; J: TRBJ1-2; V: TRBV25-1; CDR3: CASSEPGSNNYGYTF
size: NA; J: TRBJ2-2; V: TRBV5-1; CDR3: CASSFLIAGSGHSGELFF
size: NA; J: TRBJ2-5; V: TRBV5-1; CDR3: CASSPGLSGGFETQYF
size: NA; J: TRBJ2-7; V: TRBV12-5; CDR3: CASGLLGQPYEQYF
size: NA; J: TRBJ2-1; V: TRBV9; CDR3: CASGREVHNEQFF
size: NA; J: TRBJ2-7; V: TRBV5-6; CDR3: CASSSPSSGTYEQYF
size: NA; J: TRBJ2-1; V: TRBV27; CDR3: CASSYTSGGANEQFF
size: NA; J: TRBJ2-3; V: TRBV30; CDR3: CAWSLLAGGADTQYF